Shown below are 27 T cell receptor beta chains from a single sample sequenced in a study of blood T cell repertoires in COVID-19 (dated by TCRdb to about 2020). Libraries were prepared through the immunoSEQ multiplex PCR assay. In TCRdb, the immuneACCESS table is reduced to in-frame sequences with V and J assigned. These tables do not hold every clone; where another copy was compared, an unresolved V gene accounts for under half, and the others remain unexplained. Counted in this sample were fewer than 500,000 clones; about 90% of them appeared once. Of the sample, 1.3% is held by the ten largest clones. What was sequenced was PBMCs or T cells enriched from blood (not recorded which). These receptors were collected from a man in his thirties or forties who had recovered from COVID-19.

The chain uses TRBV30 and TRBJ2-7; 7 bases are a match to TRBD1. This CDR3 comprises 11 residues. Germline V gives CDR1 GTSNPN, CDR2 SVGIG (reference sequence). J lost 10 bases, V lost 2 bases, and 5 bases had no gene match. In DNA form, the CDR3 reads TGTGCCTGGAGTTACACAGGGGAACAGTACTTC. Translated: CAWSYTGEQYF.

The chain is built from TRBV15 and TRBJ2-3; D might be TRBD2 (7 bases). V dropped 4 bases and J dropped 3 bases, with 17 bases sitting between them. Germline CDR1 reads LNHNV; CDR2 reads YYDKDF (reference sequence). This CDR3 is built from 16 residues. DNA of the CDR3: TGTGCCACCAGCAACCGGAGGGGGGGGAGGACAGATACGCAGTATTTT. This translates into CATSNRRGGRTDTQYF.

The chain has TRBV13 and TRBJ2-7; D is possibly TRBD2 (6 bases). The CDR3 totals 13 residues. CDR1 is PRHDT, CDR2 FYEKMQ, per germline (reference sequence). V was shortened by 5 bases and J by 7 bases, with 15 bases between the two germline ends. The CDR3 sequence is CASSPGTLREQYF. CDR3 bases: TGTGCCAGCAGCCCCGGGACTCTAAGGGAGCAGTACTTC.

This sequence joins TRBV19 and TRBJ1-6; 7 bases agree with TRBD1. CDR3 size: 14 residues. J gave up 5 bases and V 4 bases, and 2 bases lay outside the gene matches. The germline gives CDR1 LNHDA, CDR2 SQIVND (reference sequence). The CDR3: CASSTGTDNSPLHF. The DNA for the CDR3 is TGTGCCAGTAGTACGGGGACAGATAATTCACCCCTCCACTTT. The entire variable domain, with the rest obtained from reference TRBV19 and TRBJ1-6, is as follows: DGGITQSPKYLFRKEGQNVTLSCEQNLNHDAMYWYRQDPGQGLRLIYYSQIVNDFQKGDIAEGYSVSREKKESFPLTVTSAQKNPTAFYLCASSTGTDNSPLHFGNGTRLTVT.

This chain joins TRBV7-8 and TRBJ2-2; possible D gene TRBD1, 6 bases. V lost 5 bases and J lost 0, with 10 bases in between. The CDR3 covers 15 residues. CDR1 SGHVS and CDR2 FQNEAQ come from the germline V gene. CDR3 in amino acids: CASSLGTSNTGELFF. CDR3 DNA: TGTGCCAGCAGCCTGGGGACATCGAACACCGGGGAGCTGTTTTTT.

The chain joins TRBV6-5 to TRBJ2-7, with D possibly TRBD2 on 6 matching bases. Germline V lookup: CDR1 MNHEY, CDR2 SVGAGI. Trimming shortened V by 7 bases and J by 2 bases, and 15 bases separated the two germline ends. The CDR3 extends over 14 amino acids. This CDR3 is CASISRRGPYEQYF. The CDR3 nucleotides are TGTGCCAGCATATCCAGGCGGGGCCCCTACGAGCAGTACTTC.

The chain has TRBV27 and TRBJ1-2, with 9 bases aligning to TRBD1. The germline V gene encodes CDR1 MNHEY and CDR2 SMNVEV (reference sequence). The CDR3 has 14 amino acids. J gave up 8 bases and V 6 bases, and 10 bases lay outside the gene matches. CDR3 sequence: CASSKLQGAQGYTF. The CDR3 coding sequence is TGTGCCAGCAGCAAGCTACAGGGGGCGCAGGGCTACACCTTC.

This clone appeared a single time. This rearrangement joins TRBV5-1 to TRBJ2-7; 8 bases agree with TRBD1. CDR3 length: 15 residues. Germline V gene sequence: CDR1 SGHRS, CDR2 YFSETQ. V gave up 3 bases and J gave up 7 bases; unmatched junction bases: 12. CDR3 sequence (DNA): TGCGCCAGCAGCTCAGATGACAGGGGCCTACGGGAGCAGTACTTC. Residues: CASSSDDRGLREQYF. Variable domain in full (rest from reference TRBV5-1 and TRBJ2-7): KAGVTQTPRYLIKTRGQQVTLSCSPISGHRSVSWYQQTPGQGLQFLFEYFSETQRNKGNFPGRFSGRQFSNSRSEMNVSTLELGDSALYLCASSSDDRGLREQYFGPGTRLTVT.

There are a few counts of this clone. This chain links TRBV7-9 with TRBJ2-2, with D perhaps matching TRBD1 (6 bases). V lost 5 bases, J lost 3 bases, and 10 bases lay in between. The CDR3 extends over 14 amino acids. The germline V gene has CDR1 SEHNR and CDR2 FQNEAQ (reference sequence). CDR3 sequence (DNA): TGTGCCAGCAGCGTAGGACAGTACACCGGGGAGCTGTTTTTT. Residues: CASSVGQYTGELFF.

This chain connects TRBV5-1 to TRBJ1-2; TRBD1 matches 7 bases. CDR1 is SGHRS, CDR2 YFSETQ, per germline. V lost 5 bases and J lost 7; bases outside the gene matches: 8. The CDR3 extends over 13 amino acids. CDR3 loop: CASRGTVQGGYTF. The CDR3 region has the DNA TGCGCCAGCAGGGGGACAGTCCAGGGTGGCTACACCTTC.

This clone was recorded at least ten times. The rearrangement uses TRBV6-2 or TRBV6-3 and TRBJ2-7; TRBD1 matches at 10 bases. Germline V gene data show CDR1 as MNHEY and CDR2 as SVGEGT. This CDR3 has 15 residues. V shed 6 bases and J 3 bases; nucleotides not matched to a gene: 8. CDR3 protein: CASSSIRTGGYEQYF. CDR3 DNA: TGTGCCAGCAGCTCAATCCGGACAGGGGGCTACGAGCAGTACTTC.

The chain uses TRBV2 and TRBJ1-6; no firm D call. CDR1 SNHLY and CDR2 FYNNEI come from the germline V gene. The CDR3 totals 12 residues. The V end lost 6 bases, the J end lost 18 bases, and 18 bases lay between the germline ends. The CDR3 reads CASSQHREINHF. In DNA, the CDR3 is TGTGCCAGCAGCCAGCACCGGGAAATTAACCACTTT.

This clone was seen a handful of times. The CDR3 here is CASRRTVYGYTF. DNA for the CDR3: TGTGCCAGCAGACGGACAGTCTATGGCTACACCTTC. The chain links TRBV5-6 to TRBJ1-2; D may be TRBD1 (6 bases). Trimming removed 5 bases at V and 4 bases at J, with 9 bases between. Germline V gene lookup returns CDR1 SGHDT and CDR2 YYEEEE. This CDR3 has 12 residues.

CDR3: CASSLAFRGDSGNTIYF. CDR3 nucleotide sequence: TGTGCCAGCAGCTTAGCGTTCAGGGGGGACTCTGGAAACACCATATATTTT. The chain uses TRBV7-6 and TRBJ1-3; TRBD1 matches at 7 bases. Trimming at V came to 0 bases and at J to 0 bases, leaving 5 bases not matched to a gene. The CDR3 consists of 17 residues. Germline loops: CDR1 SGHVS, CDR2 FNYEAQ.

V is TRBV18 and J is TRBJ1-6, with 9 bases that match TRBD1. With V trimmed by 6 bases and J by 7 bases, 7 bases remained unmatched. Looked up from germline, CDR1 is KGHSH and CDR2 is LQKENI. This CDR3 is 15 amino acids long. This CDR3 reads CASSSGGTGNSPLHF. The CDR3 nucleotides read TGTGCCAGCTCGTCGGGCGGGACAGGGAATTCACCCCTCCACTTT.

The chain combines TRBV5-1 with TRBJ1-1; D is perhaps TRBD1 (5 bases). V shed 2 bases and J shed 2 bases, with 7 bases lying between them. Germline V gene data show CDR1 as SGHRS and CDR2 as YFSETQ. CDR3 length: 13 amino acids. The CDR3 protein is CASSFQGNTEAFF. The CDR3 nucleotides are TGCGCCAGCAGCTTCCAGGGTAACACTGAAGCTTTCTTT.

This clone was recorded once. The J gene is TRBJ1-2, the V gene TRBV15; maybe TRBD1 (6 bases). Germline V gene sequence: CDR1 LNHNV, CDR2 YYDKDF (reference sequence). CDR3 size: 14 residues. Trimming removed 5 bases at V and 2 bases at J, with 12 bases between. This chain's CDR3 is CATSYPGTNYGYTF. CDR3 coding DNA: TGTGCCACCAGCTACCCCGGGACAAACTATGGCTACACCTTC.

The chain uses TRBV11-2 and TRBJ1-4; a possible D gene is TRBD1 (5 bases). Trimming stripped 3 bases from V and 6 bases from J, with 17 bases between. The CDR3 loop spans 16 amino acids. Germline CDR1 reads SGHAT; CDR2 reads FQNNGV. CDR3: CASSLPGGGADEKLFF. The CDR3 DNA is TGTGCCAGCAGCTTGCCGGGAGGAGGGGCAGATGAAAAACTGTTTTTT.

V usage is TRBV3-1 (or the pseudogene TRBV3-2) and J usage is TRBJ2-1; 9 bases line up with TRBD2. The CDR3 is 19 amino acids. With V trimmed by 3 bases and J by 4 bases, 16 bases remained unmatched. CDR1 and CDR2 from the germline V gene are LGHDT and YNNKEL (reference sequence). CDR3 sequence (DNA): TGTGCCAGCAGCCATGACGTTCCGGCTAGCGGGGTGGGATACAATGAGCAGTTCTTC. Amino acids: CASSHDVPASGVGYNEQFF.

This clone was detected only a few times. The chain recombines TRBV19 with TRBJ1-1; D remains ambiguous. The length of the CDR3 is 15 residues. The ends were cut back, 4 bases at V and 0 bases at J, with 12 bases in the middle. CDR1 and CDR2 (germline): LNHDA, SQIVND (reference sequence). The DNA for the CDR3 is TGTGCCAGTAGTAGCGGCGGGCGGATGAACACTGAAGCTTTCTTT. Translated, it gives CASSSGGRMNTEAFF.

CDR3 nucleotide sequence: TGTGCAAGTCGCTTAGGCGATTCGGACAGGGATATCTCTGGAAACACCATATATTTT. This gives the protein CASRLGDSDRDISGNTIYF. This chain links TRBV12-2 with TRBJ1-3; TRBD1 is the table's D call, not checked against the DNA. TRBV12-2 is classified as a pseudogene. There are 19 residues in the CDR3.

The CDR3, as DNA: TGTGCCAGCAGCTTCGGACTAGCGGGGGGGGAGCAGTTCTTC. As protein: CASSFGLAGGEQFF. V usage is TRBV11-3 and J usage is TRBJ2-1, with TRBD2 identical over 15 bases. V was pared by 3 bases and J by 10 bases, with 1 base of the junction left unmatched. This CDR3 contains 14 residues. Germline CDR1 reads SGHNT; CDR2 reads YENEEA.

The chain links TRBV5-1 to TRBJ2-7, with D possibly being TRBD1 (5 bases). The CDR3 covers 15 residues. Germline assignment: CDR1 SGHRS and CDR2 YFSETQ. Trimming stripped 1 base from V and 1 base from J, with 12 bases between. CDR3 region: CASSLQTAASYEQYF. CDR3 nucleotides: TGCGCCAGCAGCTTGCAGACAGCCGCTTCCTACGAGCAGTACTTC.

The chain is built from TRBV27 and TRBJ1-1; 7 nucleotides agree with TRBD1. CDR1 MNHEY and CDR2 SMNVEV come from the germline V gene (reference sequence). V was pared by 4 bases and J by 4 bases, with 18 bases of the junction left unmatched. The CDR3 contains 18 residues. The CDR3 protein is CASSSRQGGVLMSTEAFF. The CDR3 region has the DNA TGTGCCAGCAGTTCCAGACAGGGTGGCGTCTTGATGTCCACTGAAGCTTTCTTT.

The chain couples TRBV18 to TRBJ1-5; 9 bases align to TRBD1. V dropped 2 bases and J dropped 4; count of bases not matched to a gene: 3. Per germline, CDR1 KGHSH and CDR2 LQKENI. The CDR3 runs 15 residues. CDR3 residues: CASSPGTGINQPQHF. DNA of the CDR3: TGTGCCAGCTCACCAGGGACAGGGATAAATCAGCCCCAGCATTTT. The full variable domain, completed using reference TRBV18 and TRBJ1-5, is NAGVMQNPRHLVRRRGQEARLRCSPMKGHSHVYWYRQLPEEGLKFMVYLQKENIIDESGMPKERFSAEFPKEGPSILRIQQVVRGDSAAYFCASSPGTGINQPQHFGDGTRLSIL.

The chain carries TRBV6-5 and TRBJ1-1; D gene uncertain. The germline V and J ends were trimmed by 9 bases and 10 bases, with 15 bases remaining between them. CDR1 is MNHEY and CDR2 is SVGAGI in the germline V gene. CDR3 length equals 11 residues. CDR3 nucleotide sequence: TGTGCCAGTCCGAAAGCTGCTACAGCTTTCTTT. As protein: CASPKAATAFF.

This chain uses TRBV5-1 with TRBJ2-7; weak D call: TRBD1 (6 bases). Trimming shortened V by 4 bases and J by 4 bases, and 21 bases separated the two germline ends. Germline CDR1 and CDR2: SGHRS and YFSETQ. CDR3 length: 16 residues. The CDR3 DNA sequence: TGCGCCAGCAGCCAAACTTTGGGGGCGAGTGTGTACGAGCAGTACTTC. Protein sequence: CASSQTLGASVYEQYF.